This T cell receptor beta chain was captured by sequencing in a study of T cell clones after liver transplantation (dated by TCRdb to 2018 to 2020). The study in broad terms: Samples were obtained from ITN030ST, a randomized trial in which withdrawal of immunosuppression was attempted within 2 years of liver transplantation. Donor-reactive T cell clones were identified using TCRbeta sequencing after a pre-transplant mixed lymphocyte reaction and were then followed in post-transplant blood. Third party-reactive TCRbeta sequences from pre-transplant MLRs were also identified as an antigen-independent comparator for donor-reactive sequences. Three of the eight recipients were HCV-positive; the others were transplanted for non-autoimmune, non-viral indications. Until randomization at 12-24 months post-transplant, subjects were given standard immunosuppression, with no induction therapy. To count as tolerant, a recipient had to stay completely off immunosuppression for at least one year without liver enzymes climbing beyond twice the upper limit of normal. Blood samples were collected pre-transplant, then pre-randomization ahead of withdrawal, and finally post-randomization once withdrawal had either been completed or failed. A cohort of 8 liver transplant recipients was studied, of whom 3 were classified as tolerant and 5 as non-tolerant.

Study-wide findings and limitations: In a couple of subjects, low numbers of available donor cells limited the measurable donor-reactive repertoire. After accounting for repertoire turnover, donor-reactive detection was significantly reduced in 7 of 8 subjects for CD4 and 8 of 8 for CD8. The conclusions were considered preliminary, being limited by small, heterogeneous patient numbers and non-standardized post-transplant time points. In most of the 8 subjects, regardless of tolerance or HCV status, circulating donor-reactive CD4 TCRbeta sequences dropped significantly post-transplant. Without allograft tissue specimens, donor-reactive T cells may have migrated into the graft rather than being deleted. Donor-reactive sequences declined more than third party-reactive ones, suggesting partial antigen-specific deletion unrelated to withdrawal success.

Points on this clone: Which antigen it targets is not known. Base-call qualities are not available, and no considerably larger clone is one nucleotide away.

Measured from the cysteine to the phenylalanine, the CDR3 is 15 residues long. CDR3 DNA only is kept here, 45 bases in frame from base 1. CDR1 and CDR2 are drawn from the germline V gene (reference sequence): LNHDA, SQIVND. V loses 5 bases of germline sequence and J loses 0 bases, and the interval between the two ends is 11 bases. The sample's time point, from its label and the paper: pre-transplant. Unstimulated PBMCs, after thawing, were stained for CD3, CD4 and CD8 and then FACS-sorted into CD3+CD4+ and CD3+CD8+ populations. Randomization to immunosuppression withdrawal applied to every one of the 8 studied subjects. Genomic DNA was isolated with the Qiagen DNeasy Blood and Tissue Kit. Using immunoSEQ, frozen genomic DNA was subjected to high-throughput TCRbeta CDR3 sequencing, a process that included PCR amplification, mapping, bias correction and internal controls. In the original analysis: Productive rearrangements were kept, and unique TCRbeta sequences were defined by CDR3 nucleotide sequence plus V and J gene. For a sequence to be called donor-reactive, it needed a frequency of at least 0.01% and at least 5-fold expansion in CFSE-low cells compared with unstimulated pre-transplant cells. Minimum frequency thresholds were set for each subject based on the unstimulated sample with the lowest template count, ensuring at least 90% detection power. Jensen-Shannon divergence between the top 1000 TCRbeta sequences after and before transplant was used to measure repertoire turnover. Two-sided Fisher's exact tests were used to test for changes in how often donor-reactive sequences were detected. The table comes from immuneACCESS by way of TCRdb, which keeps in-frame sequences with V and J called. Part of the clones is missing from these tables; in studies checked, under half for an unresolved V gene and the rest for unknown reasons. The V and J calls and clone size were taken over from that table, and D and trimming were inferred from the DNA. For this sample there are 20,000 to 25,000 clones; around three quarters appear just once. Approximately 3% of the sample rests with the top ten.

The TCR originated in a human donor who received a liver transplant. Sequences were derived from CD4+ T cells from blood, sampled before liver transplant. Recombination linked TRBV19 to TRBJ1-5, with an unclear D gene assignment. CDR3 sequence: CASSAKDFSNQPQHF. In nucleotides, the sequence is TGTGCCAGTAGTGCAAAGGACTTTAGCAATCAGCCCCAGCATTTT. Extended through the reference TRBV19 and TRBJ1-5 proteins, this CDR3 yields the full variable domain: DGGITQSPKYLFRKEGQNVTLSCEQNLNHDAMYWYRQDPGQGLRLIYYSQIVNDFQKGDIAEGYSVSREKKESFPLTVTSAQKNPTAFYLCASSAKDFSNQPQHFGDGTRLSIL.